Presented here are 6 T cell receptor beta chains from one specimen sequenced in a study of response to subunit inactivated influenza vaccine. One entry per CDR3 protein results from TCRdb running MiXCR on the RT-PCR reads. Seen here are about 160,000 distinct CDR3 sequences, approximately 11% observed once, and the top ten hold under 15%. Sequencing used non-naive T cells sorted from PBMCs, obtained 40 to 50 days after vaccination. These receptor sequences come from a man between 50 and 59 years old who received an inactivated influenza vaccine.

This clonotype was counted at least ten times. The CDR3 bases are TGTGCCAGCAGTCCCGCAACAGGGGGGGTTGCCAAAAACATTCAGTACTTC. Its translation: CASSPATGGVAKNIQYF. This chain connects TRBV28 to TRBJ2-4, with D possibly matching TRBD1 (8 bases). Trimming took 5 bases from V and 1 from J, leaving 18 bases between them. The CDR3 extends over 17 amino acids. Germline CDR1 is MDHEN and CDR2 is SYDVKM. Based on the CDR3 plus reference TRBV28 and TRBJ2-4, the full variable domain is DVKVTQSSRYLVKRTGEKVFLECVQDMDHENMFWYRQDPGLGLRLIYFSYDVKMKEKGDIPEGYSVSREKKERFSLILESASTNQTSMYLCASSPATGGVAKNIQYFGAGTRLSVL.

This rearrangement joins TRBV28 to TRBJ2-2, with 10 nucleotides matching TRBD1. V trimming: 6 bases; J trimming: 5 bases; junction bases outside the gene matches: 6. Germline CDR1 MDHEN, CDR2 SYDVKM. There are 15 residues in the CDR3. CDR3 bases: TGTGCCAGCAGGACAGGGGGCCGAAAAACCGGGGAGCTGTTTTTT. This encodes CASRTGGRKTGELFF.

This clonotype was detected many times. The CDR3 coding sequence is TGTGCCAGCAGCTTCAGTTCGGACCGACCCACCGAAGGGACCCAGTACTTC. Residues: CASSFSSDRPTEGTQYF. The chain carries TRBV7-9 and TRBJ2-5; D uncertain. V was pared by 3 bases and J by 7 bases, with 24 bases between. Germline CDR1 is SEHNR and CDR2 is FQNEAQ (reference sequence). The CDR3 has 17 amino acids. Using reference TRBV7-9 and TRBJ2-5 for the parts outside the CDR3, the full variable domain is DTGVSQNPRHKITKRGQNVTFRCDPISEHNRLYWYRQTLGQGPEFLTYFQNEAQLEKSRLLSDRFSAERPKGSFSTLEIQRTEQGDSAMYLCASSFSSDRPTEGTQYFGPGTRLLVL.

The CDR3 DNA reads TGCAGTGCCAGCCCTTTTGTGGGGGGGGGCCTCAATGAGCAGTTCTTC. Protein: CSASPFVGGGLNEQFF. The chain couples TRBV20-1 to TRBJ2-1, with D tentatively TRBD2 (7 bases). The V end lost 6 bases, the J end lost 6 bases, and 24 bases lay between the germline ends. This CDR3 contains 16 residues. The germline CDR1 and CDR2 sequences are DFQATT and SNEGSKA (reference sequence).

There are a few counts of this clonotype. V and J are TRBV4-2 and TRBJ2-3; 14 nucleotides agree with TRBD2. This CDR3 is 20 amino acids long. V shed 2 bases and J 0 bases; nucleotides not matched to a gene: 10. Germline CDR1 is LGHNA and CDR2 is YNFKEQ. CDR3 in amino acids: CASSQSWGLAGEASTDTQYF. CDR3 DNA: TGTGCCAGCAGCCAATCCTGGGGACTAGCGGGAGAAGCGAGCACAGATACGCAGTATTTT.

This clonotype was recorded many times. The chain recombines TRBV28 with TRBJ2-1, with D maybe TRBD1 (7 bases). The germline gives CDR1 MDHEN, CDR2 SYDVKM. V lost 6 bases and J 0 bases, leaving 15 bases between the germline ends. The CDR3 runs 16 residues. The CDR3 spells CASSYAGTASYNEQFF. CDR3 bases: TGTGCCAGCAGCTACGCGGGGACAGCCTCCTACAATGAGCAGTTCTTC.